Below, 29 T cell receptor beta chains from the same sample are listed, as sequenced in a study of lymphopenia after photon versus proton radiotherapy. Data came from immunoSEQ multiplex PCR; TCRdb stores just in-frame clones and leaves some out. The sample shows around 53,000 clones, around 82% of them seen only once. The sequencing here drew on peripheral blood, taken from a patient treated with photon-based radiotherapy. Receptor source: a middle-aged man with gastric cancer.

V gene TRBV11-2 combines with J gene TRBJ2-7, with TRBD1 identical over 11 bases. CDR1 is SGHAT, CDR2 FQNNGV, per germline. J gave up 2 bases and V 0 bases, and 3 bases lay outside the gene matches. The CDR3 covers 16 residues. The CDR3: CASSLDGGQGAYEQYF. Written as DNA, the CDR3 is TGTGCCAGCAGCTTAGATGGGGGACAGGGGGCCTACGAGCAGTACTTC.

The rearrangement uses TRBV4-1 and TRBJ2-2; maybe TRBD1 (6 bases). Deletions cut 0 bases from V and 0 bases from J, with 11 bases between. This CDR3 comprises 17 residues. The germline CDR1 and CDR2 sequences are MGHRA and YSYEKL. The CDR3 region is CASSQDRGITNTGELFF. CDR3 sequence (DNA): TGCGCCAGCAGCCAAGACAGGGGCATTACGAACACCGGGGAGCTGTTTTTT.

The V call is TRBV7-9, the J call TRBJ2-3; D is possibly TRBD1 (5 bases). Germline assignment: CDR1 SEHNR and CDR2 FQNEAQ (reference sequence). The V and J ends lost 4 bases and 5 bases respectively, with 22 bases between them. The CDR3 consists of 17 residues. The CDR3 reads CASSSSRTPNTGDTQYF. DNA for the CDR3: TGTGCCAGCAGCTCCTCGCGGACACCCAACACGGGAGATACGCAGTATTTT.

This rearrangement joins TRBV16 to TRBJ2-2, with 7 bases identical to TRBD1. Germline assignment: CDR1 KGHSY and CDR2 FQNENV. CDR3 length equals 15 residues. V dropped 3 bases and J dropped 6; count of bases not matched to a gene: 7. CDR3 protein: CASSHIGTDPGELFF. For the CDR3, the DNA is TGTGCCAGCAGCCACATCGGGACAGATCCCGGGGAGCTGTTTTTT. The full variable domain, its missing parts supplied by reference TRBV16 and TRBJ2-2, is GEEVAQTPKHLVRGEGQKAKLYCAPIKGHSYVFWYQQVLKNEFKFLISFQNENVFDETGMPKERFSAKCLPNSPCSLEIQATKLEDSAVYFCASSHIGTDPGELFFGEGSRLTVL.

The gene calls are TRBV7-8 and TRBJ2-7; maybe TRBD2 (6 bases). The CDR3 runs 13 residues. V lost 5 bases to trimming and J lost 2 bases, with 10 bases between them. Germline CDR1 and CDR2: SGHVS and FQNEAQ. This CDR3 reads CASSGDSTYEQYF. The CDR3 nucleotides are TGTGCCAGCAGCGGGGACTCAACCTACGAGCAGTACTTC. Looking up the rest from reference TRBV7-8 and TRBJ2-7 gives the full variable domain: GAGVSQSPRYKVAKRGQDVALRCDPISGHVSLFWYQQALGQGPEFLTYFQNEAQLDKSGLPSDRFFAERPEGSVSTLKIQRTQQEDSAVYLCASSGDSTYEQYFGPGTRLTVT.

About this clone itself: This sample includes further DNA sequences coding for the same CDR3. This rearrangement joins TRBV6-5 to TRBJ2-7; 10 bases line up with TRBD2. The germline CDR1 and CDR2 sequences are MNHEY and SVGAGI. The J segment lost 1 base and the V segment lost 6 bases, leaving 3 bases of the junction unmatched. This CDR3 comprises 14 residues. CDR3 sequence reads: CASSRTSGSYEQYF. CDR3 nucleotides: TGTGCCAGCAGCAGGACTAGCGGATCCTACGAGCAGTACTTC.

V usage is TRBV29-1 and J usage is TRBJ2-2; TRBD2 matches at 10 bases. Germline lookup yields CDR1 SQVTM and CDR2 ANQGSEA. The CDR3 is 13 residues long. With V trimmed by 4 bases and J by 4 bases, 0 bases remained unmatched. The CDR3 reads CSVASGGTGELFF. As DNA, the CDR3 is TGCAGCGTTGCTAGCGGGGGCACCGGGGAGCTGTTTTTT.

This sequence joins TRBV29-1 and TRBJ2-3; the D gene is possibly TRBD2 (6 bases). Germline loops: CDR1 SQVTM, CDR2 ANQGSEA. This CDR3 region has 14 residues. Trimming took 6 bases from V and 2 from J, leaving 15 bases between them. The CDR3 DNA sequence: TGCAGCGTAATATCAGGCGGGACCACAGATACGCAGTATTTT. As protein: CSVISGGTTDTQYF.

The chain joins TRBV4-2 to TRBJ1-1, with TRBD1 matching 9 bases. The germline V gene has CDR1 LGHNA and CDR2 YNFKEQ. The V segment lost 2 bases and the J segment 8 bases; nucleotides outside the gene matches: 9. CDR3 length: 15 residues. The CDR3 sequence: CASSQLRTGEREAFF. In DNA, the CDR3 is TGTGCCAGCAGCCAATTACGGACAGGGGAAAGAGAAGCTTTCTTT.

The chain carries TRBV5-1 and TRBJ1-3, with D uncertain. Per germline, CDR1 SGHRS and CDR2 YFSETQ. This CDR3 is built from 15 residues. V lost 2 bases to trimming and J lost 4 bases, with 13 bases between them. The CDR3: CASSFDLSRGNTIYF. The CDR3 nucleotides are TGCGCCAGCAGCTTCGACCTCTCAAGGGGAAACACCATATATTTT.

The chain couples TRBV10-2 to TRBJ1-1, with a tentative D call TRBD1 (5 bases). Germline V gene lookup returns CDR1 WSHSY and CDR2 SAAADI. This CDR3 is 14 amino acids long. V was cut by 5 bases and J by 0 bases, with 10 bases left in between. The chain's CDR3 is CASSWGNLNTEAFF. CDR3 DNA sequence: TGCGCCAGCAGTTGGGGGAATCTGAACACTGAAGCTTTCTTT.

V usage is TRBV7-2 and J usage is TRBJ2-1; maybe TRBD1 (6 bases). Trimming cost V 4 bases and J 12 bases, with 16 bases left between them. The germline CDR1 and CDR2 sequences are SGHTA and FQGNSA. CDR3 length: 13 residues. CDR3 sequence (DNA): TGTGCCAGCAGCTCTCCACAGGGTATAGGGCAGTTCTTC. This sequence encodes CASSSPQGIGQFF.

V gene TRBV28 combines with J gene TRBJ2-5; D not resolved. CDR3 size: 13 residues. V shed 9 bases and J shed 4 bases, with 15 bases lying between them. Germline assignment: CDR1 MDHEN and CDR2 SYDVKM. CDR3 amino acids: CASTGYDSETQYF. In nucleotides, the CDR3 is TGTGCCAGTACCGGTTATGACTCAGAGACCCAGTACTTC.

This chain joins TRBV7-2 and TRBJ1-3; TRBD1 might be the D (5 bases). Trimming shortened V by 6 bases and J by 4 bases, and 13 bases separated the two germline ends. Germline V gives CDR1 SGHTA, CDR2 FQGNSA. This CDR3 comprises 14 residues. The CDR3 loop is CASSLRAGGNTIYF. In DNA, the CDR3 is TGTGCCAGCAGTTTACGGGCAGGGGGAAACACCATATATTTT.

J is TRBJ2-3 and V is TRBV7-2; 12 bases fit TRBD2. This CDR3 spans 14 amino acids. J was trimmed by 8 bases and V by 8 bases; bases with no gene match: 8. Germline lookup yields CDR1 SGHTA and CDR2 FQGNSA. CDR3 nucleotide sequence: TGTGCCAGCTTGACTAGCGGGAGTTCTGGTACGCAGTATTTT. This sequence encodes CASLTSGSSGTQYF.

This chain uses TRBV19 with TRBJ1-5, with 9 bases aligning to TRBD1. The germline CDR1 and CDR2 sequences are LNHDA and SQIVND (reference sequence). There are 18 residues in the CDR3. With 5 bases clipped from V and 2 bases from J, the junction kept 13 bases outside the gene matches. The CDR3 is CASSPLAGTGMGNQPQHF. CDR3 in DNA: TGTGCCAGTAGTCCTCTAGCCGGGACAGGGATGGGCAATCAGCCCCAGCATTTT.

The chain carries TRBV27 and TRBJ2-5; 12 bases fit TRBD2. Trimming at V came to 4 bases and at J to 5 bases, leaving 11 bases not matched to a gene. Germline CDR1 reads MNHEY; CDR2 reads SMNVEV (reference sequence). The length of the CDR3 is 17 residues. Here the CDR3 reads CASSSTSSGRARETQYF. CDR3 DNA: TGTGCCAGCAGTTCTACCTCTAGCGGGAGGGCCAGGGAGACCCAGTACTTC.

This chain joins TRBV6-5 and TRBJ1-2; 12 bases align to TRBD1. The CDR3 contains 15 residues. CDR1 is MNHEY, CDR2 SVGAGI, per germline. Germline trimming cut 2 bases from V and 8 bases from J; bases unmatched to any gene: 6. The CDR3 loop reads CASSYGTGGSRGYTF. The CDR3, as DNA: TGTGCCAGCAGTTACGGGACAGGGGGCTCTCGGGGCTACACCTTC.

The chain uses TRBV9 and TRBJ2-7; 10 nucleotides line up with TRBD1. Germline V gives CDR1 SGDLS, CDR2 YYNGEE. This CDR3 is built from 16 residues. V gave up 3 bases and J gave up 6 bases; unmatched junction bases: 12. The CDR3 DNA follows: TGTGCCAGCAGCGCCCGACAGGGGGCGGTTAGGAGCGAGCAGTACTTC. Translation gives CASSARQGAVRSEQYF.

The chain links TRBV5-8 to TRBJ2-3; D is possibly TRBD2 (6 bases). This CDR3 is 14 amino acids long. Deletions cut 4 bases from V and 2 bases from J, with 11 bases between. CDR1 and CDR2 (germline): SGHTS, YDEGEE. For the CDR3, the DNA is TGTGCCAGCAGCGTGGTGGACTACACAGATACGCAGTATTTT. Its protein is CASSVVDYTDTQYF.

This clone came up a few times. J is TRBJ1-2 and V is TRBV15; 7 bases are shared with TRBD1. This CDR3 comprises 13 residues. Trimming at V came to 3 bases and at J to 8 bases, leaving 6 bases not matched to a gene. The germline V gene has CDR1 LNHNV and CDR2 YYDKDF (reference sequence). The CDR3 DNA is TGTGCCACCAGCAGCCGACAGGGTTACGGCTACACCTTC. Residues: CATSSRQGYGYTF.

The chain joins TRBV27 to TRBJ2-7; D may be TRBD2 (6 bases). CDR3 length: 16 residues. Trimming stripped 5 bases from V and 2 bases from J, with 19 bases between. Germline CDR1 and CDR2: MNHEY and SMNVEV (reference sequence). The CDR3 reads CASSPNRLDGTYEQYF. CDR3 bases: TGTGCCAGCAGTCCCAACCGACTAGATGGGACCTACGAGCAGTACTTC.

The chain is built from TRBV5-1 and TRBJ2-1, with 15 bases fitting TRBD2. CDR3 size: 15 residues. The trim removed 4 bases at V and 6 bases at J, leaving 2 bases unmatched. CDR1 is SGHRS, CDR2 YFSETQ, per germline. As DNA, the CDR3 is TGCGCCAGCAGCACGGGACTAGCGGGAGGCAATGAGCAGTTCTTC. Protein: CASSTGLAGGNEQFF.

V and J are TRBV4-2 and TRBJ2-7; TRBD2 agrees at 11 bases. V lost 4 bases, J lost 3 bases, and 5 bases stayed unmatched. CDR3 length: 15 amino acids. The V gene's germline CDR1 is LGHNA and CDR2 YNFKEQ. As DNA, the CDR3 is TGTGCCAGCAGCCGACTGACTAGCGGGGTCTACGAGCAGTACTTC. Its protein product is CASSRLTSGVYEQYF.

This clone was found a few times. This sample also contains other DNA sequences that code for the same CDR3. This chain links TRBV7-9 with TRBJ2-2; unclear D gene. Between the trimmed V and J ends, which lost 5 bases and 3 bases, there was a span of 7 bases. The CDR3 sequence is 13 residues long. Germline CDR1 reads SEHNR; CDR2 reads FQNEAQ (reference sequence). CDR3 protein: CASSLGYTGELFF. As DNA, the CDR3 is TGTGCCAGCAGCCTCGGATACACCGGGGAGCTGTTTTTT.

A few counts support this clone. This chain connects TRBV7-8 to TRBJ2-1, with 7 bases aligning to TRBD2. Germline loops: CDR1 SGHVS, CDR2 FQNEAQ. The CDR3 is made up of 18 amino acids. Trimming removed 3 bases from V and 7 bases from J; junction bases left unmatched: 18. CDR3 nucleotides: TGTGCCAGCAGCTTTCTCGCGACTAGCCGGAAATTGGTGAATGAGCAGTTCTTC. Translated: CASSFLATSRKLVNEQFF.

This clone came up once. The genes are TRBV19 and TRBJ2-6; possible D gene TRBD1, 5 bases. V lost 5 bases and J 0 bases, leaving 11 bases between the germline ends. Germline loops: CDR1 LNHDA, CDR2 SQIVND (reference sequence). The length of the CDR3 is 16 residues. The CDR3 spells CASSPQTVSGANVLTF. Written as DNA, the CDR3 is TGTGCCAGTAGTCCCCAGACAGTCTCTGGGGCCAACGTCCTGACTTTC.

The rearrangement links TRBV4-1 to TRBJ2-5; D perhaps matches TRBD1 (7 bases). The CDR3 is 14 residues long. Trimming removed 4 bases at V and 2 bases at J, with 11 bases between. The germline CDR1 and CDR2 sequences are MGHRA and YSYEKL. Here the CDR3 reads CASSLPGGQETQYF. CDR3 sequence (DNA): TGCGCCAGCAGCCTCCCAGGGGGGCAAGAGACCCAGTACTTC.

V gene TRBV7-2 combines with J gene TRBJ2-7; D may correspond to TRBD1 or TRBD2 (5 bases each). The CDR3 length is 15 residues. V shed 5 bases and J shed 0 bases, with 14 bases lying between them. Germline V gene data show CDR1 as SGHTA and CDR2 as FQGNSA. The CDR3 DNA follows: TGTGCCAGCAGCGGGGCGGCGGCGGGCTCCTACGAGCAGTACTTC. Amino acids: CASSGAAAGSYEQYF.